The rows below give T cell receptor beta chains drawn from one sample of a study of T cell repertoires in cytomegalovirus infection. MiXCR, applied by TCRdb to the reads, yields one record per CDR3 protein. In the table there are over 150,000 distinct CDR3 sequences, approximately 19% of which are singletons. The specimen was PBMCs. The receptors here all came from a human donor in good health (CMV status not recorded). Some clones in this sample may be carry-over from other donors' samples. The CDR3 runs from the conserved cysteine through the conserved F or W. A D gene is named only where the DNA matches it firmly. For some rows the clone size is stated as once, few or many, or as a class when expanded; others skip it.

v_gene	abundance	j_gene	d_gene	len	CDR3nt	CDR3aa
TRBV5-1	many	TRBJ2-7	-	12	TGCGCCAGCAGGACTGACGGATACGAGCAGTACTTC	CASRTDGYEQYF
TRBV28	few	TRBJ2-3	TRBD1	14	TGTGCCAGCAGACGAGGGGGCGGACCAGATACGCAGTATTTT	CASRRGGGPDTQYF
TRBV7-9	-	TRBJ1-6	-	12	TGTGCCAGCAGCAAACAAGCTTCACCCCTCCACTTT	CASSKQASPLHF
TRBV5-1	-	TRBJ1-5	-	16	TGCGCCAGCAGCTTATCCAGGAAGGGGATCAATCAGCCCCAGCATTTT	CASSLSRKGINQPQHF
TRBV7-3	-	TRBJ2-3	TRBD1	15	TGTGCCAGCAGCTCCGGACAGGGGAGACAAGATACGCAGTATTTT	CASSSGQGRQDTQYF
TRBV7-6	-	TRBJ2-5	-	15	TGTGCTAGCAGCTTGCAGATAGCCCCTCAAGAGACCCAGTACTTC	CASSLQIAPQETQYF
TRBV7-9	-	TRBJ2-2	TRBD2	15	TGTGCCAGCAGCTTAGGGACTAGCTACACCGGGGAGCTGTTTTTT	CASSLGTSYTGELFF
TRBV12-5	-	TRBJ2-6	-	15	TGTGCTAGTGGTCTGCCCCTCTCTGGGGCCAACGTCCTGACTTTC	CASGLPLSGANVLTF
TRBV5-1	-	TRBJ1-1	TRBD1	14	TGCGCCAGCAAGCAGGGGGCCATGAACACTGAAGCTTTCTTT	CASKQGAMNTEAFF
TRBV3-1	few	TRBJ1-1	-	15	TGTGCCAGCAGCCACGCAGAGACCATGAACACTGAAGCTTTCTTT	CASSHAETMNTEAFF
TRBV6-1	few	TRBJ2-4	-	16	TGTGCCAGCAGTGAGAGAGGTTCAGGGGCCAAAAACATTCAGTACTTC	CASSERGSGAKNIQYF
TRBV2	many	TRBJ1-2	TRBD1	13	TGTGCCAGCACGAGGGGACAGGGAGGGGGCTACACCTTC	CASTRGQGGGYTF
TRBV19	-	TRBJ2-1	TRBD1	16	TGTGCCAGTAGTCCTACAGGGGATGGACCCTACAATGAGCAGTTCTTC	CASSPTGDGPYNEQFF
TRBV6-2/TRBV6-3	-	TRBJ1-1	-	14	TGTGCCAGCAAATTAGGTGGTCTGGGAACTGAAGCTTTCTTT	CASKLGGLGTEAFF
TRBV20-1	-	TRBJ2-1	TRBD1	13	TGCAGTGCTAGGACAGGGTCCTACAATGAGCAGTTCTTC	CSARTGSYNEQFF
TRBV3-1	few	TRBJ1-2	-	16	TGTGCCAGCAGCCAGGAAACAGGGATCTTGGGCTATGGCTACACCTTC	CASSQETGILGYGYTF
TRBV7-2	many	TRBJ2-2	-	16	TGTGCCAGCAGCTTAAGGGGGAGGGCGAACACCGGGGAGCTGTTTTTT	CASSLRGRANTGELFF
TRBV4-1	-	TRBJ2-7	-	15	TGCGCCAGCAGCCAAGGAAGACAGGCTATCTACGAGCAGTACTTC	CASSQGRQAIYEQYF
TRBV6-1	many	TRBJ2-5	TRBD1	15	TGTGCCAGCAGCCTCCCGACAGGGCTTCAAGAGACCCAGTACTTC	CASSLPTGLQETQYF
TRBV5-6	once	TRBJ2-7	-	14	TGTGCCAGCAGCTCCGGTAGGGGTGACTACGAGCAGTACTTC	CASSSGRGDYEQYF
TRBV7-8	many	TRBJ2-3	TRBD2	15	TGTGCCAGCAGCCAGAGGGGACTAGCTGCAGATACGCAGTATTTT	CASSQRGLAADTQYF
TRBV7-2	many	TRBJ2-5	TRBD1	18	TGTGCCAGCAGCTTAATCCAGATTGGGACAGGGCTTGATGAGACCCAGTACTTC	CASSLIQIGTGLDETQYF
TRBV7-9	-	TRBJ2-7	TRBD1	15	TGTGCCAGCAGCCACGGGACAGGGCAATCCTACGAGCAGTACTTC	CASSHGTGQSYEQYF
TRBV2	few	TRBJ2-2	-	16	TGTGCCAGCAGTGAATCGGCACTGCCGAACACCGGGGAGCTGTTTTTT	CASSESALPNTGELFF
TRBV2	-	TRBJ1-1	-	15	TGTGCCAGCAGTGAAGACGGACGGATGAACACTGAAGCTTTCTTT	CASSEDGRMNTEAFF
TRBV5-6	-	TRBJ2-5	-	12	TGTGCCAGCACTTCCCAGCGCGGGACCCAGTACTTC	CASTSQRGTQYF
TRBV7-9	few	TRBJ2-3	-	14	TGTGCCAGCAGCTTAGCGGGAGCCGCAGATACGCAGTATTTT	CASSLAGAADTQYF
TRBV12-3/TRBV12-4	-	TRBJ1-2	-	13	TGTGCCAGCAGTTTCTTTGGGAGGGATGGCTACACCTTC	CASSFFGRDGYTF
TRBV18	few	TRBJ2-7	-	14	TGTGCCAGCTCACGGGACACGCTCTCCTACGAGCAGTACTTC	CASSRDTLSYEQYF
TRBV19	few	TRBJ1-2	TRBD1	13	TGTGCCAGTAGTCCCAGGGGGCGGGATGGCTACACCTTC	CASSPRGRDGYTF
TRBV7-3	-	TRBJ2-7	-	14	TGTGCCAGCAGCTTAAGGGGCTATCCCTACGAGCAGTACTTC	CASSLRGYPYEQYF
TRBV12-3/TRBV12-4	few	TRBJ1-5	-	16	TGTGCCAGCGGCCTCCGGGAGGACAGTAGCAATCAGCCCCAGCATTTT	CASGLREDSSNQPQHF
TRBV6-5	few	TRBJ1-5	-	13	TGTGCCAGCAGTTACCGGGGGGCGCAGCCCCAGCATTTT	CASSYRGAQPQHF
TRBV18	-	TRBJ2-7	-	12	TGTGCCAGCTCGGACAGAGGCGCCGAGCAGTACTTC	CASSDRGAEQYF